This paragraph covers one T cell receptor beta chain sequence. The antigen is not known. After extraction with the RNeasy kit, roughly 0.45 to 1 ug of the RNA was reverse transcribed using random hexamers. TCRdb itself ran the immunoSEQ multiplex PCR reads through MiXCR, one entry per CDR3 protein. Found here are more than 40,000 distinct CDR3 sequences, over 85% of them singletons; the top ten hold roughly 0.52%. The data were obtained in a study of CD8 T cells in Susac syndrome. Germline lookup yields CDR1 SGHRS and CDR2 YFSETQ. The J segment lost 7 bases and the V segment lost 3 bases, leaving 10 bases of the junction unmatched. This CDR3 region has 15 residues. Study-level points and caveats: The number of individuals included in the study's TCR sequencing and HLA analysis was acknowledged as relatively small.

TCR beta sequences were obtained from blood CD8+ and CD4+ T cells. The controls were healthy donors who were matched for age and sex. The chain couples TRBV5-1 to TRBJ2-7, with 10 bases identical to TRBD1. The sequence derives from a human donor in good health. The sample consisted of CD8+ T cells from PBMCs. CDR3 amino acids: CASSSYGQGVEEQYF. DNA of the CDR3: TGCGCCAGCAGCTCCTATGGACAGGGGGTAGAGGAGCAGTACTTC.